These 8 T cell receptor beta chains were sequenced from one sample in a study of blood T cell repertoires in COVID-19. This table comes from immunoSEQ multiplex PCR, and its TCRdb copy is limited to in-frame clones, with some not included. The sample lists about 210,000 clones; 75% to 85% were seen once. Sequences were obtained from peripheral blood. These receptor sequences come from a woman between 65 and 79 years old with COVID-19, enrolled during active disease.

This chain uses TRBV10-2 with TRBJ1-1, with 7 positions matching TRBD1. In germline, CDR1 is WSHSY, CDR2 SAAADI. V trimming: 6 bases; J trimming: 2 bases; junction bases outside the gene matches: 3. The CDR3 runs to 13 residues. CDR3 coding DNA: TGCGCCAGCAGAGGACAGGAAAACACTGAAGCTTTCTTT. It translates to CASRGQENTEAFF.

The chain uses TRBV7-2 and TRBJ1-1, with 7 bases fitting TRBD1. V was clipped by 1 base and J by 5 bases; unmatched bases: 7. Germline CDR1 and CDR2: SGHTA and FQGNSA. The CDR3 consists of 15 residues. The CDR3, as DNA: TGTGCCAGCAGCTTAGAGGCTTACAGGGGAACTGAAGCTTTCTTT. The encoded protein is CASSLEAYRGTEAFF.

A few counts support this clone. The chain links TRBV5-1 to TRBJ2-1; 11 bases are shared with TRBD2. Germline V gene data show CDR1 as SGHRS and CDR2 as YFSETQ. The length of the CDR3 is 15 residues. The V and J ends lost 3 bases and 5 bases, in that order; junction bases with no gene match: 4. The CDR3 protein is CASSSLAGGNNEQFF. The CDR3 DNA reads as TGCGCCAGCAGCTCCTTAGCGGGAGGGAACAATGAGCAGTTCTTC.

This chain's CDR3 is CAAGIGSNQPQHF. CDR3 DNA sequence: TGTGCCGCGGGGATAGGGTCCAATCAGCCCCAGCATTTT. This chain uses TRBV10-3 with TRBJ1-5; D gene unclear. This CDR3 has 13 residues. Trimming removed 11 bases at V and 3 bases at J, with 14 bases between. From germline, CDR1 is ENHRY and CDR2 SYGVKD.

This clone was observed once. V is TRBV28 and J is TRBJ2-7; perhaps TRBD2 as D (5 bases). CDR1 and CDR2 from the germline V gene are MDHEN and SYDVKM. The CDR3 is made up of 18 amino acids. V was cut by 6 bases and J by 0 bases, with 24 bases left in between. The CDR3, as DNA: TGTGCCAGCAGCTATCAAGGTTCAGGACTGAAGAGCTCCTACGAGCAGTACTTC. Protein: CASSYQGSGLKSSYEQYF. Complete variable domain (other parts from reference TRBV28 and TRBJ2-7): DVKVTQSSRYLVKRTGEKVFLECVQDMDHENMFWYRQDPGLGLRLIYFSYDVKMKEKGDIPEGYSVSREKKERFSLILESASTNQTSMYLCASSYQGSGLKSSYEQYFGPGTRLTVT.

The V call is TRBV3-1 (or the pseudogene TRBV3-2), the J call TRBJ2-3; no clear D gene. Trimming removed 1 base at V and 7 bases at J, with 6 bases between. CDR1 is LGHDT and CDR2 is YNNKEL in the germline V gene (reference sequence). CDR3 length: 12 residues. CDR3 residues: CASSQVLNTQYF. DNA of the CDR3: TGTGCCAGCAGCCAAGTTTTAAATACGCAGTATTTT.

This chain uses TRBV28 with TRBJ2-3, with 11 positions matching TRBD1. The CDR3 length is 18 residues. V lost 4 bases and J lost 6; bases outside the gene matches: 15. From germline, CDR1 is MDHEN and CDR2 SYDVKM. CDR3 in DNA: TGTGCCAGCAGTTATCGCCCCGGGACAGGGGGACCCGCGGATACGCAGTATTTT. Translating gives CASSYRPGTGGPADTQYF.

This chain uses TRBV5-1 with TRBJ2-7, with 7 nucleotides matching TRBD1. Germline V CDR1 and CDR2: SGHRS, YFSETQ. V shed 4 bases and J 6 bases; nucleotides not matched to a gene: 7. CDR3 length: 13 amino acids. The DNA of the CDR3 is TGCGCCAGCAGCCCCCAGGGGGTATCCGAGCAGTACTTC. This encodes CASSPQGVSEQYF.